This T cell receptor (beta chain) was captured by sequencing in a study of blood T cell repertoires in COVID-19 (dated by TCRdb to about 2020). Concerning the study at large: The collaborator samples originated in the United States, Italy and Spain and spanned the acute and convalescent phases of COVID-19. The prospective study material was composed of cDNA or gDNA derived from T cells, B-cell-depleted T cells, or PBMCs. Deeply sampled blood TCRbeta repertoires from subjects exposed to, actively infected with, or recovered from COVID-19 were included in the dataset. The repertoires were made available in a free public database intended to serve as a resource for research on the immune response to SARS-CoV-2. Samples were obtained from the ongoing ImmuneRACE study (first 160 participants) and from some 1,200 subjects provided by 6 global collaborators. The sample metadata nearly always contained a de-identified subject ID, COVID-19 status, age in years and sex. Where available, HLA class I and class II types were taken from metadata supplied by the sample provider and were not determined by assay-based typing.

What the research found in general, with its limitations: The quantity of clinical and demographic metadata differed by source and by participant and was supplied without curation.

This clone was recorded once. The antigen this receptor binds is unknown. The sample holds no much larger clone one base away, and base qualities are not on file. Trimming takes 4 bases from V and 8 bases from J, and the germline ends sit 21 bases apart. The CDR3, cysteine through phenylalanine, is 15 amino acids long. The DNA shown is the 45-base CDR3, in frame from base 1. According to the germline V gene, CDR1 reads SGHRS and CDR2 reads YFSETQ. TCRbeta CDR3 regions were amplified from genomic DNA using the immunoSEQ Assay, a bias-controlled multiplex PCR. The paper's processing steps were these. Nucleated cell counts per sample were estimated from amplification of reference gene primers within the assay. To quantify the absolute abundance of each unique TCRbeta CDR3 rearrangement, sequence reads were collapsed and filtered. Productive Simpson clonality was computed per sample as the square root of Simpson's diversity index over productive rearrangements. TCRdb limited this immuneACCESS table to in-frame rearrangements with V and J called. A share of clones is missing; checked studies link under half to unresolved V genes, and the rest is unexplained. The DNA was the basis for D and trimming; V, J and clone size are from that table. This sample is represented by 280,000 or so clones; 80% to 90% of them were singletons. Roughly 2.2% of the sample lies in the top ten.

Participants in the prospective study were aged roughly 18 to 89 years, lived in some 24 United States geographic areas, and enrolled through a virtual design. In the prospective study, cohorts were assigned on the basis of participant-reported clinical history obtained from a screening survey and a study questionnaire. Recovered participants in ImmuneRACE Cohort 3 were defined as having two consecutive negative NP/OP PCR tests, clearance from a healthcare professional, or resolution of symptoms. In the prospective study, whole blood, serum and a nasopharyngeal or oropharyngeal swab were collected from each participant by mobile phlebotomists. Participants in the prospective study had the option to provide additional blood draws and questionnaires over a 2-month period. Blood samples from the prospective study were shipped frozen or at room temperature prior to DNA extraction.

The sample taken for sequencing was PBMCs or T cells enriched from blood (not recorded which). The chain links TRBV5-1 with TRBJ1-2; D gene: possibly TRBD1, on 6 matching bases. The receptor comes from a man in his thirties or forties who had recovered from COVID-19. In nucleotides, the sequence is TGCGCCAGCAGCCCCGCGGGTGTACAGGGCTGGGGCTACACCTTC. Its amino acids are CASSPAGVQGWGYTF.